These 16 T cell receptor beta chains were all obtained from the same sample, sequenced in a study of blood T cell repertoires in COVID-19. The protocol was immunoSEQ multiplex PCR, while the TCRdb copy is restricted to in-frame clones and leaves out a portion. The sample holds 230,000 or so clones, roughly 89% seen once. Sample: peripheral blood. The receptors here all came from a woman aged 40 to 50 who had recovered from COVID-19.

This chain joins TRBV28 and TRBJ2-5, with 10 bases fitting TRBD1. This CDR3 is built from 15 residues. J lost 5 bases, V lost 2 bases, and 5 bases had no gene match. Germline V lookup: CDR1 MDHEN, CDR2 SYDVKM. The CDR3 loop is CASSLTGTGVETQYF. For the CDR3, the DNA is TGTGCCAGCAGTTTAACCGGGACAGGGGTCGAGACCCAGTACTTC.

The V and J genes are TRBV10-1 and TRBJ2-1; the D is unclear. Deletions cut 3 bases from V and 7 bases from J, with 13 bases between. The length of the CDR3 is 14 residues. Germline CDR1 reads WNHNN; CDR2 reads SYGVQD (reference sequence). CDR3 sequence (DNA): TGCGCCAGCAGTGAAGGTTGGCTAGATAATGAGCAGTTCTTC. Translation gives CASSEGWLDNEQFF.

This clone was seen just once. The chain has TRBV7-2 and TRBJ2-7; 7 bases line up with TRBD1. There are 13 residues in the CDR3. The trim removed 6 bases at V and 5 bases at J, leaving 7 bases unmatched. Germline CDR1 reads SGHTA; CDR2 reads FQGNSA. The CDR3 DNA is TGTGCCAGCAGTGGACAGGCTACCCACGAGCAGTACGTC. Its translation is CASSGQATHEQYV.

This chain joins TRBV10-3 and TRBJ2-2; the match to TRBD2 covers 7 bases. CDR3 length: 18 amino acids. Trimming removed 6 bases from V and 6 bases from J; junction bases left unmatched: 19. Germline assignment: CDR1 ENHRY and CDR2 SYGVKD. The CDR3 loop reads CAISPRVGQRDRSGELFF. CDR3 coding DNA: TGTGCCATCAGCCCCAGGGTTGGTCAGCGGGATCGATCCGGGGAGCTGTTTTTT.

The rearrangement joins TRBV10-3 to TRBJ2-3, with D possibly being TRBD1 (6 bases). The CDR3 contains 13 residues. V lost 11 bases and J lost 4, with 16 bases in between. Looked up from germline, CDR1 is ENHRY and CDR2 is SYGVKD. CDR3 coding DNA: TGTGCCTCTGGGGGCAGGGAGTCAGATACGCAGTATTTT. This encodes CASGGRESDTQYF.

This chain uses TRBV15 with TRBJ1-2, with 9 bases that match TRBD1. This CDR3 spans 16 amino acids. Germline lookup yields CDR1 LNHNV and CDR2 YYDKDF (reference sequence). Trimming removed 0 bases from V and 9 bases from J; junction bases left unmatched: 11. Here the CDR3 reads CATSRDRTGAGRCYTF. CDR3 bases: TGTGCCACCAGCAGAGACAGGACAGGGGCAGGTAGGTGCTACACCTTC.

The genes are TRBV5-6 and TRBJ1-2; 9 bases align to TRBD1. The ends lost 4 bases at V and 3 bases at J; junction bases unmatched: 10. This CDR3 comprises 16 residues. Germline loops: CDR1 SGHDT, CDR2 YYEEEE. The chain's CDR3 is CASSQLGTGRYYGYTF. The DNA for the CDR3 is TGTGCCAGCAGCCAACTCGGGACAGGGCGCTACTATGGCTACACCTTC.

The genes are TRBV7-8 and TRBJ2-7; TRBD2 matches 9 bases. CDR1 SGHVS and CDR2 FQNEAQ come from the germline V gene. With 5 bases clipped from V and 5 bases from J, the junction kept 4 bases outside the gene matches. The CDR3 consists of 13 residues. The DNA of the CDR3 is TGTGCCAGCAGCCGCGGGAGGGCGAACGAGCAGTACGTC. This encodes CASSRGRANEQYV.

This rearrangement joins TRBV3-1 (or the pseudogene TRBV3-2) to TRBJ2-1; maybe TRBD2 (6 bases). From germline, CDR1 is LGHDT and CDR2 YNNKEL (reference sequence). There are 14 residues in the CDR3. Trimming left V 3 bases short and J 7 bases short, with 13 bases between. The CDR3 DNA reads as TGTGCCAGCAGCCACTCGGGGGAGAGGAATGAGCAGTTCTTC. Amino acid sequence: CASSHSGERNEQFF.

J is TRBJ1-6 and V is TRBV12-3 or TRBV12-4; D gene uncertain. CDR3 length: 12 amino acids. The V gene lost 2 bases and the J gene lost 11 bases, with 7 bases spanning the gap. CDR3 DNA: TGTGCCAGCAGTTTACGGAGGCCACCCCTCCACTTT. Amino acids: CASSLRRPPLHF.

The chain recombines TRBV10-3 with TRBJ1-2, with D perhaps TRBD1 (6 bases). With 2 bases removed from V and 13 bases from J, the gap between germline ends came to 11 bases. Germline CDR1 is ENHRY and CDR2 is SYGVKD. The CDR3 runs 11 residues. The CDR3 DNA is TGTGCCATCAGTGAGGGGGGGGGCCGCACCTTC. Translated: CAISEGGGRTF.

The rearrangement links TRBV11-1 to TRBJ2-3, with D tentatively TRBD2 (7 bases). The CDR3 has 16 residues. Trimming took 5 bases from V and 2 from J, leaving 17 bases between them. Germline CDR1 SGHAT, CDR2 FQDESV (reference sequence). The CDR3 DNA reads as TGTGCCAGCAGCCCTCGCCGCGGGGGCAACACAGATACGCAGTATTTT. Translation: CASSPRRGGNTDTQYF.

CDR3 coding DNA: TGTGCCAGTAGTATCCAGACCTACGGGAGCAATCAGCCCCAGCATTTT. Its translation is CASSIQTYGSNQPQHF. The gene calls are TRBV19 and TRBJ1-5; D not resolved. Per germline, CDR1 LNHDA and CDR2 SQIVND (reference sequence). V was clipped by 3 bases and J by 1 base, with 13 bases between them. This CDR3 comprises 16 residues. The full variable domain, its missing parts supplied by reference TRBV19 and TRBJ1-5, is DGGITQSPKYLFRKEGQNVTLSCEQNLNHDAMYWYRQDPGQGLRLIYYSQIVNDFQKGDIAEGYSVSREKKESFPLTVTSAQKNPTAFYLCASSIQTYGSNQPQHFGDGTRLSIL.

Here the CDR3 reads CASHLAGEGSGANVLTF. CDR3 bases: TGCGCCAGTCACCTGGCAGGGGAGGGCTCTGGGGCCAACGTCCTGACTTTC. This rearrangement joins TRBV5-1 to TRBJ2-6; D might be TRBD2 (7 bases). CDR1 and CDR2 (germline): SGHRS, YFSETQ. V lost 8 bases and J lost 0, with 18 bases in between. The CDR3 consists of 17 residues. Full variable domain (missing parts from reference TRBV5-1 and TRBJ2-6): KAGVTQTPRYLIKTRGQQVTLSCSPISGHRSVSWYQQTPGQGLQFLFEYFSETQRNKGNFPGRFSGRQFSNSRSEMNVSTLELGDSALYLCASHLAGEGSGANVLTFGAGSRLTVL.

The chain uses TRBV2 and TRBJ1-6, with 11 bases matching TRBD1. Germline trimming cut 7 bases from V and 1 base from J; bases unmatched to any gene: 3. Germline V gene lookup returns CDR1 SNHLY and CDR2 FYNNEI. The length of the CDR3 is 16 residues. CDR3 region: CASKGQGGSYNSPLHF. CDR3 DNA: TGTGCCAGCAAGGGACAGGGGGGATCCTATAATTCACCCCTCCACTTT.

The chain recombines TRBV2 with TRBJ2-7; TRBD1 agrees at 7 bases. CDR1 is SNHLY, CDR2 FYNNEI, per germline. CDR3 length: 13 amino acids. V shed 6 bases, J shed 8 bases, and the junction held 10 bases outside the gene matches. The CDR3 DNA sequence: TGTGCCAGCAGGCCGGGGACAGCTCTCCAGCAGTACTTC. This sequence encodes CASRPGTALQQYF.